The present T cell receptor beta chain was sequenced within a study of blood T cell repertoires in COVID-19. Study-wide context: COVID-19 samples collected from the United States, Italy and Spain covered acute and convalescent phases.

As originally analysed: Counts of nucleated cells, estimated from reference gene primer amplification, were obtained. Using immunoSEQ multiplex PCR, the repertoire was profiled, and TCRdb retains in-frame clones only, with some absent. Clone size and the V and J calls come from that table; the DNA yielded D and trimming. The sample shows some 150,000 clones, around 88% of them seen only once. Participants, about 18 to 90 years old, spanned 25 or so US areas. Participants' own reports of clinical history determined their cohort assignment. This CDR3 is built from 18 residues. Germline V CDR1 and CDR2: LGHDT, YNNKEL (reference sequence). Losses at the gene ends were 4 bases for V and 0 bases for J; bases not matched to a gene: 7.

The TCR comes from a woman aged 45 to 65 in a cohort exposed to, infected with or recovered from COVID-19 (not recorded which). V gene TRBV3-1 (or the pseudogene TRBV3-2) combines with J gene TRBJ1-3; 12 bases match TRBD1. Sequencing was done on a sample of PBMCs or T cells enriched from blood (not recorded which). DNA for the CDR3: TGTGCCAGCAGCCCGTCCGGGACAGGGGGCCTCTCTGGAAACACCATATATTTT. Translation gives CASSPSGTGGLSGNTIYF.